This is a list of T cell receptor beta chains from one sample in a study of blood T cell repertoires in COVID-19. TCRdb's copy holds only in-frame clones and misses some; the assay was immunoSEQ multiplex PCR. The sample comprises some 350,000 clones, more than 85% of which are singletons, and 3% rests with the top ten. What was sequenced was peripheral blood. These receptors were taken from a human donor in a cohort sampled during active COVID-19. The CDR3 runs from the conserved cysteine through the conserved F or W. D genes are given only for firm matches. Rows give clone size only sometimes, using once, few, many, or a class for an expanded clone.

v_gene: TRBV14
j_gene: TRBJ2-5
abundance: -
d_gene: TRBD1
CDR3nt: TGTGCCAGCAGCCAAGTTGAGCACAGGGGGGATTACCAAGAGACCCAGTACTTC
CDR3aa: CASSQVEHRGDYQETQYF

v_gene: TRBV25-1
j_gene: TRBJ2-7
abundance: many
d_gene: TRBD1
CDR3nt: TGTGCCAGCAGTGAACTCACAGGGGAGATACACGAGCAGTACTTC
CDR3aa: CASSELTGEIHEQYF

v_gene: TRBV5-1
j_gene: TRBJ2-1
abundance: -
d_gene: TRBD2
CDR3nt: TGCGCCAGCAGCGTAACACCTAGCGGGAGCTCCTACAATGAGCAGTTCTTC
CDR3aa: CASSVTPSGSSYNEQFF

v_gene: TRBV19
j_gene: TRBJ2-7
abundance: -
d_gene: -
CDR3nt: TGTGCCAGTAGTATAGCGGACCGGGACATAGGAGAGCAGTACTTC
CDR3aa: CASSIADRDIGEQYF

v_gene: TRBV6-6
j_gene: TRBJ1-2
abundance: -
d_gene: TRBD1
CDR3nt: TGTGCCGCCCGACAGGGGACGACTAACTATGGCTACACCTTC
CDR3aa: CAARQGTTNYGYTF

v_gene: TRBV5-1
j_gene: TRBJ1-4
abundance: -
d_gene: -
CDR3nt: TGCGCCAGCAGCTTGGGGGGGCGAACTGAAAAACTGTTTTTT
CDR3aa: CASSLGGRTEKLFF

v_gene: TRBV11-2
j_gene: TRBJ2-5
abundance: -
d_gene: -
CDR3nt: TGTGCCAGCAGTCCACAGCGGAGCTCCAGGCAGAGGGTCGAGACCCAGTACTTC
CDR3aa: CASSPQRSSRQRVETQYF

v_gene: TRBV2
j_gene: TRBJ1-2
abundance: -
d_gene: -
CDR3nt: TGTGCCAGCAGGTACTCAAACTATGGCTACACCTTC
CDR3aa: CASRYSNYGYTF

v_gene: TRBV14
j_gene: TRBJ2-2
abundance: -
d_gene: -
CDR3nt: TGTGCCAGCAGCCAAGGCTGGACAGCTAACACCGGGGAGCTGTTTTTT
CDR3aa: CASSQGWTANTGELFF

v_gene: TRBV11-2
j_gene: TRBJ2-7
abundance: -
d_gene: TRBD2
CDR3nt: TGTGCCAGCAGCCCAGCGGGAGGCTACGAGCAGTACTTC
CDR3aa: CASSPAGGYEQYF